The rows below give T cell receptor beta chains drawn from one sample of a study of control samples from healthy donors and cancer patients. The table came from immunoSEQ multiplex PCR; TCRdb's copy has only in-frame clones and leaves some out. The sample records tens of thousands of clones, about four fifths being singletons. The sequenced sample consisted of blood. Receptors were obtained from a middle-aged man in good health. The CDR3 runs from the conserved cysteine through the conserved F or W. Fields, in order: clone size, V gene, D gene, J gene, CDR3 protein, CDR3 DNA. A D gene is named only where the DNA matches it firmly. The size field is filled for only some rows; it gives once, few, many or a size class.

>.|TRBV6-6|.|TRBJ1-1
CASGDGSQAFF
TGTGCCAGCGGGGACGGGAGTCAAGCTTTCTTT
>.|TRBV24-1|TRBD1|TRBJ2-7
CATSGQGAREQYF
TGTGCCACCAGTGGCCAGGGGGCGCGGGAGCAGTACTTC
>.|TRBV11-2|TRBD2|TRBJ2-1
CASSSGLAEAGFF
TGTGCCAGCAGCTCGGGACTAGCGGAGGCGGGGTTCTTC
>.|TRBV24-1|.|TRBJ2-7
CATSDPRQDPYEQYF
TGTGCCACCAGTGACCCAAGACAGGACCCCTACGAGCAGTACTTC
>few|TRBV6-5|TRBD2|TRBJ2-5
CASKLGLAGKETQYF
TGTGCCAGCAAACTCGGGCTAGCGGGAAAAGAGACCCAGTACTTC
>.|TRBV30|.|TRBJ1-4
CACSNSGEGGEKLFF
TGTGCCTGTTCAAACTCCGGGGAAGGCGGTGAAAAACTGTTTTTT
>.|TRBV19|TRBD1|TRBJ2-3
CASRTYRDRGDTQYF
TGTGCCAGTCGAACTTACCGGGACAGGGGAGATACGCAGTATTTT
>.|TRBV20-1|.|TRBJ2-7
CSARDNEQYF
TGCAGTGCTCGGGATAACGAGCAGTACTTC
>.|TRBV7-2|.|TRBJ1-1
CASSLAEGGPEAFF
TGTGCCAGCAGCTTAGCGGAAGGAGGGCCTGAAGCTTTCTTT
>.|TRBV19|.|TRBJ1-3
CASTFGLASGNTIYF
TGTGCCAGTACCTTCGGACTTGCCTCTGGAAACACCATATATTTT
>.|TRBV18|.|TRBJ2-7
CASSPPPRREQYF
TGTGCCAGCTCACCACCTCCCCGGAGAGAGCAGTACTTC
>.|TRBV7-2|.|TRBJ1-2
CASSLAGTGNYGYTF
TGTGCCAGCAGCTTAGCCGGGACGGGGAACTATGGCTACACCTTC
>.|TRBV9|.|TRBJ2-5
CASSVHEGPGETQYF
TGTGCCAGCAGCGTCCACGAGGGGCCTGGGGAGACCCAGTACTTC
>many|TRBV30|.|TRBJ1-4
CAWSPGQFNEKLFF
TGTGCCTGGAGCCCGGGACAATTTAATGAAAAACTGTTTTTT
>.|TRBV30|.|TRBJ1-3
CAGRDLSSGNTIYF
TGTGCCGGAAGGGACTTGAGCTCTGGAAACACCATATATTTT
>.|TRBV3-1/TRBV3-2|TRBD1|TRBJ2-7
CASSQPSQGSEQYF
TGTGCCAGCAGCCAGCCATCACAGGGGAGCGAGCAGTACTTC
>once|TRBV7-9|TRBD1|TRBJ1-3
CASSLGNRGIGNTIYF
TGTGCCAGCAGCTTAGGGAACAGGGGTATTGGAAACACCATATATTTT
>.|TRBV9|TRBD2|TRBJ2-3
CASSVAGLAEPDTQYF
TGTGCCAGCAGCGTAGCGGGACTAGCGGAGCCAGATACGCAGTATTTT
>.|TRBV6-1|.|TRBJ2-5
CASSEASYQETQYF
TGTGCCAGCAGTGAAGCTTCGTACCAAGAGACCCAGTACTTC
>.|TRBV19|TRBD2|TRBJ2-7
CASSIGTSGSADEQYF
TGTGCCAGTAGTATAGGGACTAGCGGGAGTGCGGACGAGCAGTACTTC
>.|TRBV3-1/TRBV3-2|.|TRBJ1-2
CASSQVKSHTGNYGYTF
TGTGCCAGCAGCCAAGTAAAGTCCCATACGGGGAACTATGGCTACACCTTC
>.|TRBV9|.|TRBJ2-3
CASSGSRGEGTDTQYF
TGTGCCAGCAGCGGAAGCAGGGGCGAGGGCACAGATACGCAGTATTTT
>.|TRBV19|TRBD1|TRBJ1-3
CASSAQGASGNTIYF
TGTGCCAGTAGCGCACAGGGGGCTAGTGGAAACACCATATATTTT
>.|TRBV7-2|.|TRBJ2-1
CASSTLPGTVYEQFF
TGTGCCAGCAGCACACTCCCCGGGACTGTTTATGAGCAGTTCTTC
>.|TRBV2|TRBD2|TRBJ2-1
CASSDGGTSGSRYNEQFF
TGTGCCAGCAGTGATGGGGGGACTAGCGGGAGCCGATACAATGAGCAGTTCTTC
>.|TRBV29-1|.|TRBJ2-5
CSVGRQETQYF
TGCAGCGTTGGTCGACAAGAGACCCAGTACTTC
>.|TRBV7-9|.|TRBJ1-1
CASSLDMNTEAFF
TGTGCCAGCAGCTTAGATATGAACACTGAAGCTTTCTTT
>once|TRBV19|TRBD2|TRBJ2-2
CASSIIRLAGDTGELFF
TGTGCCAGTAGTATAATTCGACTAGCGGGGGACACCGGGGAGCTGTTTTTT
>few|TRBV5-4|.|TRBJ1-1
CASSSTDGGRTEAFF
TGTGCCAGCAGCTCGACTGACGGAGGGAGGACTGAAGCTTTCTTT
>.|TRBV10-1|TRBD1|TRBJ1-1
CASRVDRAVMNTEAFF
TGCGCCAGCAGAGTTGACAGGGCAGTTATGAACACTGAAGCTTTCTTT
>.|TRBV6-5|.|TRBJ1-5
CASSYSTGDGQPQHF
TGTGCCAGCAGTTACTCGACGGGGGACGGTCAGCCCCAGCATTTT
>.|TRBV28|.|TRBJ2-1
CASSLTGGTYNEQFF
TGTGCCAGCAGCCTGACAGGTGGGACCTACAATGAGCAGTTCTTC
>.|TRBV10-3|TRBD1|TRBJ2-7
CAISKGQDPYEQYF
TGTGCCATCAGTAAGGGACAGGACCCCTACGAGCAGTACTTC
>.|TRBV2|.|TRBJ2-5
CASSDPRGFQETQYF
TGTGCCAGCAGTGATCCCAGGGGTTTCCAAGAGACCCAGTACTTC
>.|TRBV9|.|TRBJ1-1
CASSVGEAFF
TGTGCCAGCAGCGTAGGTGAAGCTTTCTTT
>.|TRBV6-5|.|TRBJ1-1
CASSYSGGNTEAFF
TGTGCCAGCAGTTACTCCGGGGGGAACACTGAAGCTTTCTTT
>once|TRBV6-2/TRBV6-3|.|TRBJ2-7
CASSSTRNEQYF
TGTGCCAGCAGTTCGACCAGAAACGAGCAGTACTTC
>.|TRBV5-1|TRBD1|TRBJ2-5
CASSPRTGSLGTQYF
TGCGCCAGCAGCCCTAGGACAGGTAGTTTGGGGACCCAGTACTTC
>.|TRBV5-1|TRBD2|TRBJ2-1
CASSLGTSGSYNEQFF
TGCGCCAGCAGCTTAGGGACTAGCGGGAGTTACAATGAGCAGTTCTTC
>.|TRBV12-3/TRBV12-4|.|TRBJ2-3
CASSSNADTQYF
TGTGCCAGCAGTTCAAACGCGGATACGCAGTATTTT
>.|TRBV9|.|TRBJ2-1
CASSVEGLSPRFF
TGTGCCAGCAGCGTAGAAGGACTCTCACCACGGTTCTTC
>.|TRBV6-1|.|TRBJ2-1
CASSERPPRNEQFF
TGTGCCAGCAGTGAACGGCCCCCCCGTAATGAGCAGTTCTTC
>.|TRBV19|.|TRBJ2-1
CASSIAGTVDEQFF
TGTGCCAGTAGTATTGCCGGAACGGTGGATGAGCAGTTCTTC
>.|TRBV6-5|.|TRBJ1-6
CASSPGVQPLHF
TGTGCCAGCAGTCCAGGGGTCCAACCCCTCCACTTT
>.|TRBV24-1|.|TRBJ2-5
CATSDPGQETQYF
TGTGCCACCAGTGATCCGGGCCAAGAGACCCAGTACTTC
>few|TRBV7-2|.|TRBJ2-6
CASSLAGVSGANVLTF
TGTGCCAGCAGCTTAGCAGGAGTCTCCGGGGCCAACGTCCTGACTTTC
>.|TRBV5-8|TRBD1|TRBJ1-2
CASSFGTASFRPNTF
TGTGCCAGCAGCTTCGGGACAGCTTCTTTTCGGCCCAACACCTTC
>.|TRBV6-5|.|TRBJ1-1
CASSITRNTEAFF
TGTGCCAGCAGTATAACACGTAACACTGAAGCTTTCTTT
>.|TRBV5-4|TRBD2|TRBJ2-5
CASTPSGSSETQYF
TGTGCCAGCACCCCTAGCGGGAGCTCAGAGACCCAGTACTTC
>.|TRBV19|.|TRBJ2-7
CASSFGQPYEQYF
TGTGCCAGTAGTTTCGGACAACCCTACGAGCAGTACTTC
>.|TRBV7-9|.|TRBJ1-5
CASSFQGDQPQHF
TGTGCCAGCAGCTTTCAGGGCGATCAGCCCCAGCATTTT
>once|TRBV20-1|.|TRBJ2-5
CSAMTEETQYF
TGCAGTGCTATGACAGAAGAGACCCAGTACTTC
>.|TRBV9|.|TRBJ2-2
CASSVGLSTYTGELFF
TGTGCCAGCAGCGTTGGCCTCTCTACCTACACCGGGGAGCTGTTTTTT
>.|TRBV15|.|TRBJ2-5
CATSRRMSSKETQYF
TGTGCCACCAGCAGGAGAATGTCTAGCAAAGAGACCCAGTACTTC
>few|TRBV19|.|TRBJ1-2
CASSTKTGNIYGYTF
TGTGCCAGTAGTACCAAGACGGGTAACATCTATGGCTACACCTTC